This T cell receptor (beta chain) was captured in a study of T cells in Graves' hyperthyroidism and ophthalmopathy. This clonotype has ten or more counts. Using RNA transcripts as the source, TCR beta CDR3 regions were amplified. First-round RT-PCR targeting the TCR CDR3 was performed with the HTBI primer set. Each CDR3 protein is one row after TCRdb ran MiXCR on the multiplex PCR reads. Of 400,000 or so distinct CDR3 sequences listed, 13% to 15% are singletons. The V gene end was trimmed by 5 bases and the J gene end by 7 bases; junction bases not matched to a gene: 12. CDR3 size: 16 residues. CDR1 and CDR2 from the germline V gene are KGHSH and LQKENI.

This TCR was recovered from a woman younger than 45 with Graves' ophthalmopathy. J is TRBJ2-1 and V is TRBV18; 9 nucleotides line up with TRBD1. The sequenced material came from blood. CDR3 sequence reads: CASSALQGAGTNEQFF. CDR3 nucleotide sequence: TGTGCCAGCTCAGCCCTACAGGGGGCAGGGACGAATGAGCAGTTCTTC.